Following are 31 T cell receptor beta chains from one sample sequenced in a study of blood T cell repertoires in COVID-19. The repertoire was sequenced with immunoSEQ multiplex PCR; TCRdb's copy has only in-frame clones and lacks some. Counted here are fewer than 250,000 clones, roughly 85% occurring once; the ten biggest clones make up about 3.8%. Specimen: PBMCs or T cells enriched from blood (not recorded which). These receptor sequences come from a woman aged 40-49 years with acute COVID-19.

CDR3 sequence (DNA): TGTGCCAGCAGCTTGTGGACTAGCGGTTCCTACAATGAGCAGTTCTTC. Amino acid sequence: CASSLWTSGSYNEQFF. The chain has TRBV5-8 and TRBJ2-1, with 10 positions matching TRBD2. There are 16 residues in the CDR3. Germline lookup yields CDR1 SGHTS and CDR2 YDEGEE. V gave up 1 base and J gave up 1 base; unmatched junction bases: 2.

The chain couples TRBV9 to TRBJ2-7, with 8 positions matching TRBD2. Trimming took 0 bases from V and 2 from J; bases not matched to a gene: 4. CDR3 length equals 15 residues. Germline V gene data show CDR1 as SGDLS and CDR2 as YYNGEE. In DNA form, the CDR3 reads TGTGCCAGCAGCGTAGATGGGACTAGGCCCTACGAGCAGTACTTC. Translated: CASSVDGTRPYEQYF.

The V and J genes are TRBV12-3 or TRBV12-4 and TRBJ2-3; 7 bases map to TRBD1. V gave up 8 bases and J gave up 7 bases; unmatched junction bases: 9. The CDR3 has 13 residues. CDR3 sequence: CASQDRARNTQYF. CDR3 in DNA: TGTGCCAGCCAAGACAGGGCAAGAAATACGCAGTATTTT.

The chain is built from TRBV27 and TRBJ1-1, with D possibly matching TRBD1 (6 bases). Trimming left V 3 bases short and J 6 bases short, with 26 bases between. Germline CDR1 and CDR2: MNHEY and SMNVEV (reference sequence). The CDR3 has 18 amino acids. CDR3 bases: TGTGCCAGCAGTTTTACGGGGGGCCATACTTCCTCCGTAGCTGAAGCTTTCTTT. It specifies CASSFTGGHTSSVAEAFF.

V usage is TRBV20-1 and J usage is TRBJ2-1; D unclear. The CDR3 runs to 10 residues. The V end lost 6 bases, the J end lost 8 bases, and 8 bases lay between the germline ends. Germline CDR1 DFQATT, CDR2 SNEGSKA (reference sequence). CDR3 in amino acids: CSAQRDEQFF. CDR3 bases: TGCAGTGCCCAACGGGATGAGCAGTTCTTC.

Ten or more counts support this clone. The CDR3 region is CASSKGLATYNEQFF. In DNA form, the CDR3 reads TGTGCCAGCAGCAAGGGACTAGCAACCTACAATGAGCAGTTCTTC. V is TRBV2 and J is TRBJ2-1, with 9 bases matching TRBD2. Germline values: CDR1 SNHLY, CDR2 FYNNEI. The CDR3 contains 15 residues. The V and J ends lost 6 bases and 2 bases, in that order; junction bases with no gene match: 5.

This clone was seen just once. The V call is TRBV7-3, the J call TRBJ2-1; possibly TRBD1 for D (5 bases). There are 13 residues in the CDR3. Trimming took off 5 bases at V and 10 bases at J, with 15 bases between the two ends. Germline CDR1 SGHTA, CDR2 FQGTGA. Here the CDR3 DNA reads TGTGCCAGCAGCCTGGGGCCTAGGCTGGAGCAGTTCTTC. Encoded protein: CASSLGPRLEQFF.

The chain uses TRBV28 and TRBJ2-7; TRBD1 matches 7 bases. CDR1 is MDHEN and CDR2 is SYDVKM in the germline V gene. This CDR3 has 12 amino acids. The V and J ends lost 10 bases and 2 bases, in that order; junction bases with no gene match: 5. DNA for the CDR3: TGTGCCACTTACAGGGGTACCTACGAGCAGTACTTC. This encodes CATYRGTYEQYF. The whole variable domain, remainder taken from reference TRBV28 and TRBJ2-7, is DVKVTQSSRYLVKRTGEKVFLECVQDMDHENMFWYRQDPGLGLRLIYFSYDVKMKEKGDIPEGYSVSREKKERFSLILESASTNQTSMYLCATYRGTYEQYFGPGTRLTVT.

The chain employs TRBV19 and TRBJ1-5; possibly TRBD1 for D (6 bases). V was shortened by 6 bases and J by 7 bases, with 16 bases between the two germline ends. The CDR3 loop spans 14 amino acids. Looked up from germline, CDR1 is LNHDA and CDR2 is SQIVND (reference sequence). CDR3 nucleotides: TGTGCCAGTAGACCCCTGGGGGGGGCCCAGCCCCAGCATTTT. Its protein is CASRPLGGAQPQHF.

The chain links TRBV5-1 to TRBJ1-2; D is possibly TRBD1 (6 bases). The V end was cut by 4 bases, the J end by 4 bases, with 17 bases between. This CDR3 has 15 amino acids. Germline assignment: CDR1 SGHRS and CDR2 YFSETQ. The CDR3 DNA reads TGCGCCAGCAGCCCCCGGACAGACTCATCCTATGGCTACACCTTC. This encodes CASSPRTDSSYGYTF. Together with reference TRBV5-1 and TRBJ1-2, the CDR3 gives the full variable domain: KAGVTQTPRYLIKTRGQQVTLSCSPISGHRSVSWYQQTPGQGLQFLFEYFSETQRNKGNFPGRFSGRQFSNSRSEMNVSTLELGDSALYLCASSPRTDSSYGYTFGSGTRLTVV.

A single count supports this clone. The rearrangement uses TRBV5-8 and TRBJ2-5; D remains ambiguous. The length of the CDR3 is 14 residues. CDR1 and CDR2 (germline): SGHTS, YDEGEE. V lost 2 bases and J lost 5, with 13 bases in between. The CDR3 region has the DNA TGTGCCAGCAGCTTAGGTCGAGCGCAGGAGACCCAGTACTTC. It encodes CASSLGRAQETQYF.

This chain links TRBV30 with TRBJ2-5, with 7 bases that match TRBD2. The CDR3 contains 12 residues. Trimming took 0 bases from V and 10 from J; bases not matched to a gene: 5. The V gene's germline CDR1 is GTSNPN and CDR2 SVGIG (reference sequence). CDR3 region: CAWSVERGDQYF. The CDR3, as DNA: TGTGCCTGGAGTGTGGAGCGGGGAGACCAGTACTTC.

V usage is TRBV30 and J usage is TRBJ2-1, with a possible D match to TRBD2 (6 bases). The CDR3 is made up of 12 amino acids. V was cut by 5 bases and J by 11 bases, with 16 bases left in between. Germline V gene data show CDR1 as GTSNPN and CDR2 as SVGIG (reference sequence). The CDR3, as DNA: TGTGCCTGGGACACCCCTCGGGGGAAGCAGTTCTTC. Protein: CAWDTPRGKQFF.

This sequence joins TRBV2 and TRBJ2-3; the D is unclear. With 5 bases removed from V and 6 bases from J, the gap between germline ends came to 12 bases. CDR1 is SNHLY, CDR2 FYNNEI, per germline. This CDR3 region has 13 residues. CDR3 nucleotide sequence: TGTGCCAGCAGTCCCCTGTTCGGGGATACGCAGTATTTT. It translates to CASSPLFGDTQYF.

This chain connects TRBV4-1 to TRBJ2-7; TRBD1 agrees at 8 bases. Germline assignment: CDR1 MGHRA and CDR2 YSYEKL. Germline trimming cut 1 base from V and 4 bases from J; bases unmatched to any gene: 21. The CDR3 consists of 20 residues. CDR3 sequence: CASSQVLRTEGQVQWYEQYF. The CDR3 nucleotides read TGCGCCAGCAGCCAAGTTTTAAGGACGGAGGGACAGGTGCAGTGGTACGAGCAGTACTTC.

The chain has TRBV19 and TRBJ2-7; possibly TRBD1 for D (5 bases). The CDR3 is 12 amino acids. V was pared by 1 base and J by 6 bases, with 7 bases between. Per the germline V gene, CDR1 is LNHDA and CDR2 is SQIVND (reference sequence). In nucleotides, the CDR3 is TGTGCCAGTAGTATAGGGGGCAGCGAGCAGTACTTC. Encoded protein: CASSIGGSEQYF.

The rearrangement uses TRBV6-6 and TRBJ2-7; a weak D match, TRBD1 (6 bases). CDR1 is MNHNY and CDR2 is SVGAGI in the germline V gene (reference sequence). This CDR3 has 13 residues. Trimming stripped 6 bases from V and 4 bases from J, with 13 bases between. The CDR3 bases are TGTGCCAGCAGGACAGGCTTGGGTTACGAGCAGTACTTC. This codes for CASRTGLGYEQYF.

J is TRBJ1-2 and V is TRBV4-2, with TRBD1 matching over 8 bases. CDR3 size: 14 residues. Per germline, CDR1 LGHNA and CDR2 YNFKEQ. The J segment lost 6 bases and the V segment lost 6 bases, leaving 9 bases of the junction unmatched. The CDR3: CASRRDRGWDGYTF. CDR3 DNA: TGTGCCAGCAGACGCGACAGGGGATGGGATGGCTACACCTTC.

This sequence joins TRBV5-4 and TRBJ2-1; no clear D gene. The germline V gene encodes CDR1 SGHNT and CDR2 YYREEE (reference sequence). CDR3 length equals 14 residues. Deletions cut 0 bases from V and 4 bases from J, with 8 bases between. CDR3 coding DNA: TGTGCCAGCAGCTTGGTGGGCACATACAATGAGCAGTTCTTC. It translates to CASSLVGTYNEQFF.

The rearrangement joins TRBV27 to TRBJ2-1; 7 bases agree with TRBD1. The J segment lost 7 bases and the V segment lost 3 bases, leaving 9 bases of the junction unmatched. CDR3 size: 15 residues. Per germline, CDR1 MNHEY and CDR2 SMNVEV (reference sequence). The DNA for the CDR3 is TGTGCCAGCAGTTTCACTCCGGACAGGCTGAATGAGCAGTTCTTC. As protein: CASSFTPDRLNEQFF.

J is TRBJ2-1 and V is TRBV6-2 or TRBV6-3; 9 bases line up with TRBD2. Germline V gene sequence: CDR1 MNHEY, CDR2 SVGEGT. The CDR3 is 16 amino acids. V shed 2 bases, J shed 12 bases, and the junction held 14 bases outside the gene matches. The CDR3 reads CASSYLAGGLAEVQFF. The CDR3 DNA follows: TGTGCCAGCAGTTACCTGGCGGGAGGGTTGGCTGAGGTGCAGTTCTTC.

The rearrangement joins TRBV3-1 (or the pseudogene TRBV3-2) to TRBJ2-1; 7 positions match TRBD1. Looked up from germline, CDR1 is LGHDT and CDR2 is YNNKEL (reference sequence). CDR3 length equals 17 residues. J gave up 2 bases and V 3 bases, and 10 bases lay outside the gene matches. The CDR3 bases are TGTGCCAGCAGCCAGGGAACAGGGGCTGGCCCCTACAATGAGCAGTTCTTC. Its translation: CASSQGTGAGPYNEQFF.

This sequence joins TRBV5-1 and TRBJ2-3; a weak D match, TRBD2 (6 bases). The V gene lost 5 bases and the J gene lost 2 bases, with 15 bases spanning the gap. CDR3 length: 15 residues. Germline V gene lookup returns CDR1 SGHRS and CDR2 YFSETQ. CDR3 in amino acids: CASRAARGFTDTQYF. CDR3 bases: TGCGCCAGCAGAGCCGCTCGGGGGTTCACAGATACGCAGTATTTT.

CDR3 sequence (DNA): TGCGCCAGCACGGACAGGGGGCTAGCAGATACGCAGTATTTT. It yields the protein CASTDRGLADTQYF. This chain links TRBV5-1 with TRBJ2-3, with 11 positions matching TRBD1. The CDR3 totals 14 residues. Germline loops: CDR1 SGHRS, CDR2 YFSETQ. V trimming: 6 bases; J trimming: 4 bases; junction bases outside the gene matches: 4.

CDR3 loop: CASSQSPLKRELKNEQFF. The CDR3 nucleotides are TGCGCCAGCAGCCAGAGCCCCCTGAAGCGGGAGCTTAAGAATGAGCAGTTCTTC. The chain is built from TRBV4-1 and TRBJ2-1, with 8 bases that match TRBD2. Per germline, CDR1 MGHRA and CDR2 YSYEKL. V trimming: 3 bases; J trimming: 7 bases; junction bases outside the gene matches: 17. The CDR3 spans 18 residues.

The chain employs TRBV12-3 or TRBV12-4 and TRBJ1-4, with TRBD1 as a possible D gene (5 bases). The CDR3 spans 10 residues. Trimming cost V 8 bases and J 8 bases, with 6 bases left between them. CDR3 bases: TGTGCCAGCCGGGGGGAAAAACTGTTTTTT. Its translation is CASRGEKLFF.

This CDR3 is CASSLSQGGNIQYF. CDR3 DNA: TGTGCCAGCAGCTTAAGCCAGGGGGGAAACATTCAGTACTTC. The chain couples TRBV13 to TRBJ2-4; D might be TRBD1 (7 bases). Germline V lookup: CDR1 PRHDT, CDR2 FYEKMQ (reference sequence). This CDR3 has 14 amino acids. Trimming took 2 bases from V and 6 from J, leaving 11 bases between them.

The gene calls are TRBV21-1 and TRBJ1-2; no check of the table's D call, TRBD1, against the DNA was made. TRBV21-1 is annotated as a pseudogene. CDR3 length equals 17 residues. The CDR3 sequence is CASSTPGQGGPNYGYTF. As DNA, the CDR3 is TGTGCCAGCAGCACACCGGGACAGGGGGGTCCTAACTATGGCTACACCTTC.

The V and J genes are TRBV18 and TRBJ2-7, with 7 nucleotides matching TRBD1. CDR3 length: 16 residues. V lost 3 bases to trimming and J lost 7 bases; unmatched junction nucleotides: 15. Germline lookup yields CDR1 KGHSH and CDR2 LQKENI. CDR3: CASSPTSGTAFFEQYF. CDR3 nucleotides: TGTGCCAGCTCACCTACATCCGGGACAGCCTTCTTTGAGCAGTACTTC. The entire variable domain, with the rest obtained from reference TRBV18 and TRBJ2-7, is as follows: NAGVMQNPRHLVRRRGQEARLRCSPMKGHSHVYWYRQLPEEGLKFMVYLQKENIIDESGMPKERFSAEFPKEGPSILRIQQVVRGDSAAYFCASSPTSGTAFFEQYFGPGTRLTVT.

The rearrangement joins TRBV15 to TRBJ2-1; D is perhaps TRBD1 (6 bases). Per the germline V gene, CDR1 is LNHNV and CDR2 is YYDKDF (reference sequence). Trimming took off 3 bases at V and 6 bases at J, with 18 bases between the two ends. The CDR3 has 16 amino acids. CDR3 nucleotide sequence: TGTGCCACCAGCAGTCTCCTCGGGACAAGGTTCAATGAGCAGTTCTTC. Translating gives CATSSLLGTRFNEQFF.

This chain uses TRBV7-2 with TRBJ1-3; 8 bases agree with TRBD1. The CDR3 is 12 amino acids. With V trimmed by 5 bases and J by 11 bases, 5 bases remained unmatched. Germline assignment: CDR1 SGHTA and CDR2 FQGNSA. The CDR3 DNA is TGTGCCAGCAGCATTACAGGGGGGGCCATATATTTT. It encodes CASSITGGAIYF.